These T cell receptor beta chains were read from a single sample in a study of post-analysis software for immune sequencing data. TCRdb independently ran MiXCR on the PCR reads; one entry per CDR3 protein. The sample has fewer than 900,000 distinct CDR3 sequences, about 45% seen once; the top ten hold roughly 4.9%. The sequencing sample was made of blood. These receptor sequences come from a girl between 5 and 17 years old with multiple sclerosis. CDR3s include the opening cysteine and the closing phenylalanine or tryptophan. The D gene is left open where the match is weak. A clone size is listed for some rows: how often the clone was seen (once, few, many), or a class if it is expanded.

CDR3 protein | CDR3 DNA | V gene | clone size | J gene | D gene
CSARGGSGANTGELFF | TGCAGTGCTAGAGGAGGGAGCGGGGCGAACACCGGGGAGCTGTTTTTT | TRBV20-1 | . | TRBJ2-2 | TRBD2
CSATDRGSYGYTF | TGCAGTGCTACAGACAGGGGAAGCTATGGCTACACCTTC | TRBV20-1 | once | TRBJ1-2 | TRBD1
CALRAANYGYTF | TGCGCCCTGAGGGCAGCTAACTATGGCTACACCTTC | TRBV30 | . | TRBJ1-2 | .
CSVKITANNYEQYF | TGCAGCGTCAAAATCACCGCGAATAACTACGAGCAGTACTTC | TRBV29-1 | few | TRBJ2-7 | .
CASSFGGSGPVAGGDEQFF | TGTGCCAGCAGCTTCGGGGGATCCGGGCCTGTAGCGGGAGGTGATGAGCAGTTCTTC | TRBV7-9 | few | TRBJ2-1 | TRBD2
CSALGLRTDTQYF | TGCAGTGCTCTCGGACTGCGCACAGATACGCAGTATTTT | TRBV20-1 | . | TRBJ2-3 | .
CSVESTGYEQYF | TGCAGCGTTGAGAGTACAGGGTACGAGCAGTACTTC | TRBV29-1 | . | TRBJ2-7 | .
CASSYSTWDRGLGEQFF | TGTGCCAGCAGTTACTCGACTTGGGACAGGGGCCTTGGTGAGCAGTTCTTC | TRBV6-5 | . | TRBJ2-1 | TRBD1
CSASGTGEGEQFF | TGCAGTGCTTCCGGGACAGGGGAAGGTGAGCAGTTCTTC | TRBV20-1 | . | TRBJ2-1 | TRBD1
CASNAGLGGYEQYF | TGTGCCAGCAACGCTGGGCTGGGGGGCTACGAGCAGTACTTC | TRBV7-2 | . | TRBJ2-7 | .
CASSSGRISNQPQHF | TGTGCCAGCAGTTCGGGACGGATTAGCAATCAGCCCCAGCATTTT | TRBV12-3/TRBV12-4 | . | TRBJ1-5 | .
CSAGDTGEQFF | TGCAGTGCTGGCGATACGGGCGAGCAGTTCTTC | TRBV20-1 | . | TRBJ2-1 | .
CASSQEAGHNEQFF | TGTGCCAGCAGCCAAGAAGCGGGGCACAATGAGCAGTTCTTC | TRBV3-1 | . | TRBJ2-1 | TRBD2
CASSRTSQSNEQFF | TGCGCCAGCAGCAGGACTAGCCAAAGCAATGAGCAGTTCTTC | TRBV5-1 | . | TRBJ2-1 | TRBD2
CSARDRGGVGQYF | TGCAGTGCTAGAGATCGAGGCGGGGTAGGGCAGTACTTC | TRBV20-1 | . | TRBJ2-4 | .
CASSFELRPTDTQYF | TGTGCCAGCAGTTTTGAACTGAGACCCACAGATACGCAGTATTTT | TRBV12-3/TRBV12-4 | few | TRBJ2-3 | .
CASSYGTGGPSSGNTIYF | TGTGCCAGCAGTTACGGGACAGGGGGACCGAGCTCTGGAAACACCATATATTTT | TRBV6-5 | . | TRBJ1-3 | TRBD1
CASSLGAGPYEQYF | TGTGCCAGCAGCTTAGGGGCGGGCCCCTACGAGCAGTACTTC | TRBV5-6 | many | TRBJ2-7 | .
CASSEGTGGGNQPQHF | TGTGCCAGCAGCGAGGGGACAGGGGGTGGCAATCAGCCCCAGCATTTT | TRBV9 | . | TRBJ1-5 | TRBD1
CASSSGVGSETQYF | TGTGCCAGCAGCTCCGGCGTCGGATCCGAGACCCAGTACTTC | TRBV7-2 | many | TRBJ2-5 | .
CASSLAGGVQYF | TGTGCCAGCAGCCTAGCGGGAGGCGTGCAGTACTTC | TRBV7-9 | . | TRBJ2-5 | TRBD2
CATSRTDSSYEQYF | TGTGCCACCAGCAGAACTGACAGTTCCTACGAGCAGTACTTC | TRBV15 | few | TRBJ2-7 | .
CASSPIGGRGQETQYF | TGTGCCAGCAGCCCCATCGGGGGCAGGGGGCAAGAGACCCAGTACTTC | TRBV14 | few | TRBJ2-5 | .
CASSMDRGGWSKNIQYF | TGTGCCAGTAGTATGGACCGCGGGGGATGGTCCAAAAACATTCAGTACTTC | TRBV19 | . | TRBJ2-4 | TRBD2
CASSLVGAGGWETQYF | TGTGCCAGCAGCTTAGTAGGCGCAGGGGGTTGGGAGACCCAGTACTTC | TRBV7-2 | . | TRBJ2-5 | TRBD1
CASSLALGGDLSYEQYF | TGTGCCAGCAGCTTAGCCTTAGGGGGGGACCTCTCCTACGAGCAGTACTTC | TRBV7-2 | . | TRBJ2-7 | .
CARTDPSPLHF | TGTGCCAGGACAGACCCCTCACCCCTCCACTTT | TRBV7-9 | many | TRBJ1-6 | .
CASSRNTRDVYGYTF | TGCGCCAGCAGCCGGAATACTCGGGACGTCTATGGCTACACCTTC | TRBV4-3 | . | TRBJ1-2 | .
CASRSHIGTQYF | TGTGCCAGCAGGTCCCACATCGGGACCCAGTACTTC | TRBV28 | . | TRBJ2-5 | .